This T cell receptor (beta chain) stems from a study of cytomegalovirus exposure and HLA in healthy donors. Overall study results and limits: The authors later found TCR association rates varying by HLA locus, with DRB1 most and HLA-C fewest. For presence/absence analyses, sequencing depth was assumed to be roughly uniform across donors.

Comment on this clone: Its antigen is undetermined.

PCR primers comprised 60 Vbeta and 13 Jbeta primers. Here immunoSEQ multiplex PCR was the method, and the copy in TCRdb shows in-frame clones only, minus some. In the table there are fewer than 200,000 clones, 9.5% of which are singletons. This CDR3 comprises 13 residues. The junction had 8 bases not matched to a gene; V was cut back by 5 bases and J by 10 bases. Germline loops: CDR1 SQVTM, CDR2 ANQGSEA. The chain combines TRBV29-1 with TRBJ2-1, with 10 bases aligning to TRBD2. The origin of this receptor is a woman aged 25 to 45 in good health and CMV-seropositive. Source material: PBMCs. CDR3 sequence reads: CSVRLAGVYEQFF. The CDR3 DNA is TGCAGCGTTCGGCTAGCGGGAGTATACGAGCAGTTCTTC.